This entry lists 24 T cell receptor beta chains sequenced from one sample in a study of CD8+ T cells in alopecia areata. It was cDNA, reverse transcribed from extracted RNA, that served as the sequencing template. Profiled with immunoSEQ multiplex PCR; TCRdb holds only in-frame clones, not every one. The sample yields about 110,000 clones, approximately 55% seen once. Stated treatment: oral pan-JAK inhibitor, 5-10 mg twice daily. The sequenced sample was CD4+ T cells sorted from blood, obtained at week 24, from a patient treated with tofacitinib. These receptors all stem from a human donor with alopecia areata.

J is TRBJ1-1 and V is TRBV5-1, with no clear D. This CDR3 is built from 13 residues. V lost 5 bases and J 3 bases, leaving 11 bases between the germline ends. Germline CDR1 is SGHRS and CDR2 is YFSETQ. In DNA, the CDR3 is TGCGCCAGCAGGACAAGAGTAGACACTGAAGCTTTCTTT. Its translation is CASRTRVDTEAFF. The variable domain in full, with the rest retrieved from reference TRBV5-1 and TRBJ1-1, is KAGVTQTPRYLIKTRGQQVTLSCSPISGHRSVSWYQQTPGQGLQFLFEYFSETQRNKGNFPGRFSGRQFSNSRSEMNVSTLELGDSALYLCASRTRVDTEAFFGQGTRLTVV.

The CDR3 sequence is CASSRLVSEQYF. CDR3 sequence (DNA): TGTGCCAGCAGCCGACTAGTGAGTGAGCAGTACTTC. The chain carries TRBV7-9 and TRBJ2-7; weak D call: TRBD2 (6 bases). V was clipped by 5 bases and J by 7 bases, with 12 bases between them. Germline V gives CDR1 SEHNR, CDR2 FQNEAQ (reference sequence). This CDR3 has 12 residues.

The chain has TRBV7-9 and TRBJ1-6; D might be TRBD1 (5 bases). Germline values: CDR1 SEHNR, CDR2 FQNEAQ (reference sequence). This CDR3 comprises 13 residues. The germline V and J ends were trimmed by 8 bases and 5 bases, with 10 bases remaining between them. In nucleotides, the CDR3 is TGTGCCAGCTCTGGACAAGATAATTCACCCCTCCACTTT. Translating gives CASSGQDNSPLHF. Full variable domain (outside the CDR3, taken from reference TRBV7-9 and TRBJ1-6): DTGVSQNPRHKITKRGQNVTFRCDPISEHNRLYWYRQTLGQGPEFLTYFQNEAQLEKSRLLSDRFSAERPKGSFSTLEIQRTEQGDSAMYLCASSGQDNSPLHFGNGTRLTVT.

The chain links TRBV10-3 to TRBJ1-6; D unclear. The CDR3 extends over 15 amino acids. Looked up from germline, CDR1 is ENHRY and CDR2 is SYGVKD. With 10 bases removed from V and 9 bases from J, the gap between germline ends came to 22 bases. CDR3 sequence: CASSLLGQDLSPLHF. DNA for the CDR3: TGTGCCAGCTCCCTTCTCGGGCAGGACCTTTCACCCCTCCACTTT.

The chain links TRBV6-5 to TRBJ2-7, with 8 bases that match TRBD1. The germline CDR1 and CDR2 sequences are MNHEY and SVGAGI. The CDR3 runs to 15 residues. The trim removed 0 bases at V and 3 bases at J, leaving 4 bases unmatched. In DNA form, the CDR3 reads TGTGCCAGCAGTTACTCCATACAGGGGGGCTACGAGCAGTACTTC. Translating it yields CASSYSIQGGYEQYF.

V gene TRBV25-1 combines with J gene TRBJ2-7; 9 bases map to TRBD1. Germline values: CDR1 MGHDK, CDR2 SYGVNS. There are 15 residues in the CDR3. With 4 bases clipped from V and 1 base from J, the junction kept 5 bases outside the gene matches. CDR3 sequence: CASSGVGQGSYEQYF. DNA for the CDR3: TGTGCCAGCAGTGGCGTGGGACAGGGTTCCTACGAGCAGTACTTC.

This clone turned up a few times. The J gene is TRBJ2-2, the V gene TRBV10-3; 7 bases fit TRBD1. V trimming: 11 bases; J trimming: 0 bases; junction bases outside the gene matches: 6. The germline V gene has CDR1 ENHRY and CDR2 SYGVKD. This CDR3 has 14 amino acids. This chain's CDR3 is CAVQQGSNTGELFF. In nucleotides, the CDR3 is TGTGCCGTACAACAGGGGTCGAACACCGGGGAGCTGTTTTTT.

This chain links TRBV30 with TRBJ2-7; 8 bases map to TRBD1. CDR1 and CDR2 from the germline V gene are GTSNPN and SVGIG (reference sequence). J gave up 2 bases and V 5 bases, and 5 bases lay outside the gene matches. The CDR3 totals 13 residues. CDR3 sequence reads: CAWAGTGAYEQYF. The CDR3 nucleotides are TGTGCCTGGGCCGGGACAGGAGCCTACGAGCAGTACTTC.

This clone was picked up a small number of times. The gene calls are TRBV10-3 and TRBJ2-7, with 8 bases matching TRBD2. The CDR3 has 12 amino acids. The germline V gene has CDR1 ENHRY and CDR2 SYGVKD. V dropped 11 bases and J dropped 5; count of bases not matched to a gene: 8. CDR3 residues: CAGRGELDEQYF. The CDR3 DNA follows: TGTGCCGGGCGGGGGGAACTTGACGAGCAGTACTTC.

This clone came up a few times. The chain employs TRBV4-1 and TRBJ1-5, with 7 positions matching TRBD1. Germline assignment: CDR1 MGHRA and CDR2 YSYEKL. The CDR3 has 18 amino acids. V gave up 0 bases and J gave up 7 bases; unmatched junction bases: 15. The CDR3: CASSQDRGGRGPGQPQHF. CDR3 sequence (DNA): TGCGCCAGCAGCCAAGATCGGGGTGGTAGGGGGCCAGGGCAGCCCCAGCATTTT.

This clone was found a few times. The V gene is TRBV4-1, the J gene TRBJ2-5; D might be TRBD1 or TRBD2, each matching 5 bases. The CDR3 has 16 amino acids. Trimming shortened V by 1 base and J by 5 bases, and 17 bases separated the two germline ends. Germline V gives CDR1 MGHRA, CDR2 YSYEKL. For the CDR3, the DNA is TGCGCCAGCAGCCAAGCCTTGGGACGCCGGAGGGAGACCCAGTACTTC. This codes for CASSQALGRRRETQYF.

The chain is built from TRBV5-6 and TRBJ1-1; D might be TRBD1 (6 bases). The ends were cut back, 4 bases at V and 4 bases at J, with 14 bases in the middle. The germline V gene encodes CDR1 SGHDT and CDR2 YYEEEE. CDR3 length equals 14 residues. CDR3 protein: CASSRNRVGTEAFF. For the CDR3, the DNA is TGTGCCAGCAGCAGGAACAGGGTTGGCACTGAAGCTTTCTTT.

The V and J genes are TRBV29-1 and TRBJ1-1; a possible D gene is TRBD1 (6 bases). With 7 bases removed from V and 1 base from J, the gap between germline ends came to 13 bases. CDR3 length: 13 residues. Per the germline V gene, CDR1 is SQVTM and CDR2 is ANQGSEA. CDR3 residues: CSAARTENTEAFF. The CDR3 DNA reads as TGCAGCGCCGCCCGGACAGAGAACACTGAAGCTTTCTTT. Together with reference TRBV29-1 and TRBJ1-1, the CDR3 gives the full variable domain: SAVISQKPSRDICQRGTSLTIQCQVDSQVTMMFWYRQQPGQSLTLIATANQGSEATYESGFVIDKFPISRPNLTFSTLTVSNMSPEDSSIYLCSAARTENTEAFFGQGTRLTVV.

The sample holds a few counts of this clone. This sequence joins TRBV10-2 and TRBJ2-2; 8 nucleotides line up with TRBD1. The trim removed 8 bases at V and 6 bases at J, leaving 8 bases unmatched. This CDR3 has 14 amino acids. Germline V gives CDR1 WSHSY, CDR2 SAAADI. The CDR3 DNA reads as TGCGCCAGCGCGGGGCAGGGGGCCGCCGGGGAGCTGTTTTTT. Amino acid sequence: CASAGQGAAGELFF.

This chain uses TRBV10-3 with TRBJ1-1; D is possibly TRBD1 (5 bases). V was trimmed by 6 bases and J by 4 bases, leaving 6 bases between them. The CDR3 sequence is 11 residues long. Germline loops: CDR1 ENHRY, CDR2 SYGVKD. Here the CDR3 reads CAIRGLTEAFF. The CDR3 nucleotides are TGTGCCATCAGGGGGCTCACTGAAGCTTTCTTT.

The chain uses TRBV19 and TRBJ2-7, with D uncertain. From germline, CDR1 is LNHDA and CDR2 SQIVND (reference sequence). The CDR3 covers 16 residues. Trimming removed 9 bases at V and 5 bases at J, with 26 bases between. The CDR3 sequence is CASSRTGGYLGDEQYF. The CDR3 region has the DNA TGTGCCAGCTCCCGGACGGGCGGATACCTTGGGGACGAGCAGTACTTC.

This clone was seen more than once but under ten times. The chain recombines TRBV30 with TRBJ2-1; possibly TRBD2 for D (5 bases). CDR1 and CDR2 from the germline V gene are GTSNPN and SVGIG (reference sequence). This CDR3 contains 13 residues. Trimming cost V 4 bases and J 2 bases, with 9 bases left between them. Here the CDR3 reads CAWTSGPYNEQFF. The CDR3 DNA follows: TGTGCCTGGACCAGCGGCCCCTACAATGAGCAGTTCTTC.

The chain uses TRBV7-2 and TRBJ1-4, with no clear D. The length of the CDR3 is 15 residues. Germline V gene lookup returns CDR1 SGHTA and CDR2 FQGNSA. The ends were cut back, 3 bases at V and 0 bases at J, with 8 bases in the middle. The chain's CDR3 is CASSFSSTTNEKLFF. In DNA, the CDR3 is TGTGCCAGCAGCTTTTCTAGTACAACTAATGAAAAACTGTTTTTT.

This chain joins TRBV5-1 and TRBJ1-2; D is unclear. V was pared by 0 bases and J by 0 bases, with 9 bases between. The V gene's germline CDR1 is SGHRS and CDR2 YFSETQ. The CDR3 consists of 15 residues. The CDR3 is CASSLDSTANYGYTF. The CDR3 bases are TGCGCCAGCAGCTTGGACAGCACAGCTAACTATGGCTACACCTTC.

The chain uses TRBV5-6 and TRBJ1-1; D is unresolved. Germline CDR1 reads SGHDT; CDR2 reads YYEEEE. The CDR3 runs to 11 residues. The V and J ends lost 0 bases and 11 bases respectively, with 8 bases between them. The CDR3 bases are TGTGCCAGCAGCTTGGGTAGGTTCGCTTTCTTT. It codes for CASSLGRFAFF.

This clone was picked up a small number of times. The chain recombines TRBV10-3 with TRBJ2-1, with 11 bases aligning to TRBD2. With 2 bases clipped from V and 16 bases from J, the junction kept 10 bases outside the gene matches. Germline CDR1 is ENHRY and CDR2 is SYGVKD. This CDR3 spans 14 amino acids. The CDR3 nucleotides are TGTGCCATCAGTGAGCCTAGACTAGCGGGGATCTTATTCTTC. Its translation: CAISEPRLAGILFF.

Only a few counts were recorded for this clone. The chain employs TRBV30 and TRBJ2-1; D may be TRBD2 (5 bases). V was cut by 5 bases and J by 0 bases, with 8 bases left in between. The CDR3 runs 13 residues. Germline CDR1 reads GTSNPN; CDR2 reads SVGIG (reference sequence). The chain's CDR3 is CAWATSSYNEQFF. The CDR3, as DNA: TGTGCCTGGGCAACTAGCTCCTACAATGAGCAGTTCTTC.

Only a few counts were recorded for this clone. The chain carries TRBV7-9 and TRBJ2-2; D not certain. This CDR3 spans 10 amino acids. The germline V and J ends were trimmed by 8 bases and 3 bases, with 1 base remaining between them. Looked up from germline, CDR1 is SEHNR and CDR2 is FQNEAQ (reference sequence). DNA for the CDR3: TGTGCCAGCCACACCGGGGAGCTGTTTTTT. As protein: CASHTGELFF.

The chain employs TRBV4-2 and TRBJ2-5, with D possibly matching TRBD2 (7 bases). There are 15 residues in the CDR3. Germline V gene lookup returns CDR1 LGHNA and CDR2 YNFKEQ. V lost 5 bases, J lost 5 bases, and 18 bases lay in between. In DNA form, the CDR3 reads TGTGCCAGCAGCACCGGAAGGGGGGGTGAGGAGACCCAGTACTTC. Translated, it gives CASSTGRGGEETQYF.